This T cell receptor beta chain was captured by sequencing in a study of blood T cell repertoires in COVID-19. Across the whole study: The United States, Italy and Spain were the sources of the acute and convalescent COVID-19 samples. T cells, B-cell-depleted T cells, or PBMCs supplied cDNA or gDNA.

The CDR3 extends over 15 amino acids. Germline CDR1 reads SGHAT; CDR2 reads FQNNGV. The V end lost 5 bases, the J end lost 3 bases, and 16 bases lay between the germline ends. Authors' analysis steps: Amplifying reference gene primers gave estimates of nucleated cell counts. Sequenced by immunoSEQ multiplex PCR; TCRdb stores in-frame clones only, minus some. That table supplies the V and J calls and clone size; D and trimming were determined from the DNA. The profile shows roughly 250,000 clones, around four fifths of them singletons. Sequencing was done on a sample of peripheral blood. The gene calls are TRBV11-2 and TRBJ1-1; D is unresolved. The sequence derives from a woman aged 60-75 years with active or convalescent COVID-19. CDR3 amino acids: CASSPRLRGDTEAFF. In nucleotides, the CDR3 is TGTGCCAGCAGCCCCCGACTGCGCGGGGACACTGAAGCTTTCTTT.